This TCR beta chain was captured by sequencing in a study of cytotoxic CD8 clonotypes in ibrutinib-treated CLL. CDR1 is KGHSH and CDR2 is LQKENI in the germline V gene. V was shortened by 4 bases and J by 6 bases, with 13 bases between the two germline ends. The CDR3 extends over 13 amino acids. This clone has only one observation. Its target is unknown. Study results and limitations: Clonality was higher at baseline than in age-matched healthy donors and tracked circulating CD8+ T-cell counts. Elevated clonality accompanied ibrutinib response, with a return toward baseline values at progression. A difference in sampling times existed between sustained-remission and progressing patients. Contraction or stability on treatment characterized the public clonotypes, which were uncommon.

Libraries were prepared by immunoSEQ multiplex PCR; TCRdb keeps only in-frame clonotypes and omits some of them. In the table there are about 130,000 clones, 75% to 85% of which are singletons. This TCR was sampled from a human donor with chronic lymphocytic leukemia. Sequenced here: PBMCs, sampled after 12 months of ibrutinib treatment. The rearrangement uses TRBV18 and TRBJ2-7; D possibly corresponds to TRBD1 (5 bases). CDR3 loop: CASSQSVGAEQYF. CDR3 in DNA: TGTGCCAGCTCACAGTCGGTAGGGGCCGAGCAGTACTTC.